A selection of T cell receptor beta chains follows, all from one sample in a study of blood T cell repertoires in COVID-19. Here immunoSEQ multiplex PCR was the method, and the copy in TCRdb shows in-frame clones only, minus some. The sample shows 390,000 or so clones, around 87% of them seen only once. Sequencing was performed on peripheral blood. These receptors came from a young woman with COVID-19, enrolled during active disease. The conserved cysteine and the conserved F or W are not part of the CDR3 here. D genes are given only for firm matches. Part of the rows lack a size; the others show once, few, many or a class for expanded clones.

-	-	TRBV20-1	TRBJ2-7	SAEVAEQY
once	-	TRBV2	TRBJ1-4	ASRPPLRGEKLF
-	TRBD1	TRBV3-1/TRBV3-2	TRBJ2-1	ASSQPPPGQATSSYNEQF
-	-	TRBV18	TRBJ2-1	ASSLTGEQF
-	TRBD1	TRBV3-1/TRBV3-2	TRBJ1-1	ASSLLDRANTEAF
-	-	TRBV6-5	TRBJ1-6	ASRRQSSYNSPLH
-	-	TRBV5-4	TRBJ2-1	ASSEDNEQF
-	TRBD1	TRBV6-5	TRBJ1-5	ASSSPGQDSNQPQH
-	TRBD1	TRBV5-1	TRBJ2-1	ASSLGQGYNEQF
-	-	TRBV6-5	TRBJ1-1	ASRTQGSLPTEAF
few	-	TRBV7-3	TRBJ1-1	ASSWRQNTEAF
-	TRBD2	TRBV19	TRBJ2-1	ASSIGLAELNEQF
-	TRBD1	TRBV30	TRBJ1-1	AWSEGAGNTEAF
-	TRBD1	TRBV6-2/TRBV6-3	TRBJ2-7	ASSFPRRQTGTEYEQY
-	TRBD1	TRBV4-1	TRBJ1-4	ASSQASTGALNEKLF
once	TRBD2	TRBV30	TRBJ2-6	AGGLAGGGSGANVLT
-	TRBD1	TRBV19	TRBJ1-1	ASMGPGGLTEAF
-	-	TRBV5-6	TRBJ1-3	ASSLDGRSSGNTIY
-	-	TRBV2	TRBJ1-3	ASSEVTGGNTIY
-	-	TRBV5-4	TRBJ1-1	ASSLDREPEAF
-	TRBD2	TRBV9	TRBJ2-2	ASSATPRTSGRGTGELF
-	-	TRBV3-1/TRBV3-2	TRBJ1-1	ASSQEGGNTEAF
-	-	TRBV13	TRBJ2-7	ASSLTGSLSYEQY
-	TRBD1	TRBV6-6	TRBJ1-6	ASSYGGAGGFSPLH
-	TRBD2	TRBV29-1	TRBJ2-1	SVEDPAGAEWTSGPYYNEQF
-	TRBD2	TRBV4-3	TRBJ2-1	ASSQDRGGRAWYEQF
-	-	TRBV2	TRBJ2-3	ASRRLVGTDTQY
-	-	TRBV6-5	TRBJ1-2	ASRGGGDGGYT
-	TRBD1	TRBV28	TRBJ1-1	ASSLTGAMNTEAF
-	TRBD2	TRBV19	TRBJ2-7	ASSISGRAPASEQY
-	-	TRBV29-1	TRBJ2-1	SVEGVRVSNEQF
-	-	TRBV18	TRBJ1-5	ASSPPRGNQPQH
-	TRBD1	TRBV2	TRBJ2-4	ASSEARTGVSKNIQY
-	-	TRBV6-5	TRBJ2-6	ASSYLRAGANVLT
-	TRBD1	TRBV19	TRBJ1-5	ASNDGQGAPNQPQH
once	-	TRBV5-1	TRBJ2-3	ASSLESPRGTDTQY
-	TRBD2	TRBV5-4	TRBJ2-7	ASSPGLAENYEQY
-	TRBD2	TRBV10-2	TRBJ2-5	ASSGLAGSLETQY
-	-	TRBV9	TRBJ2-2	ASSGTANTGELF
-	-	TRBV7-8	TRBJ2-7	ASSLGSGPSSYEQY
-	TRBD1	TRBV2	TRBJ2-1	ASSDDRGNEQF
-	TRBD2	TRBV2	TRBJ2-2	ATTREGDTGELF
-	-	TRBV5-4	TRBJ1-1	ASSLDPGENTEAF
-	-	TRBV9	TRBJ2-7	ASSVTGIPYEQY
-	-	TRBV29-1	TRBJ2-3	SVEDLASTDTQY
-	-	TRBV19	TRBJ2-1	ASSKARSSYNEQF
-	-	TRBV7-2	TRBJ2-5	ASAGRRYQETQY
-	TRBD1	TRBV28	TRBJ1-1	ASNSPWTGNTEAF
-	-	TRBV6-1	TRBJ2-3	ASSENRLDTQY
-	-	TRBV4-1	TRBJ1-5	ASSQDITDGGGPQH
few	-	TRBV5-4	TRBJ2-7	ASSSLLGAHQY
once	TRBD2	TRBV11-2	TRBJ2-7	ASSLSLAGGREQY